Given below is one TCR beta chain in context. Its antigen is not identified. The record originates from a study of shared clonotypes between healthy human individuals. Study-wide background: Three plates were used per donor for CD4 naive, three for CD4 memory, two for CD8 naive and one for CD8 memory.

Naivety among CD8 cells was defined by CD45RO negativity and positive CCR7 selection, thereby excluding terminally differentiated effector memory CD45RA+ cells. The V end lost 5 bases, the J end lost 5 bases, and 18 bases lay between the germline ends. Germline assignment: CDR1 MNHEY and CDR2 SMNVEV (reference sequence). The CDR3 length is 16 residues. Study-level findings and limits: There were few donors, and this limited the genetic and exposure-history diversity represented.

The study ran the assay at deep level. Replicate PCRs run on sorted subsets employed approximately 200 ng DNA, about 27,000 T cell genomes. Assay used: immunoSEQ multiplex PCR; TCRdb lists only in-frame clones, some missing. The data show around 1.9 million clones, 93% seen once. The chain couples TRBV27 to TRBJ1-4; D call uncertain. Input material: naive CD8+ T cells from PBMCs. The source is a man between 18 and 35 years old in good health. Some clones in this sample may be carry-over from other donors' samples. In nucleotides, the CDR3 is TGTGCCAGCAGTCCCCAACCCGCCAGGTTCAATGAAAAACTGTTTTTT. Protein: CASSPQPARFNEKLFF.